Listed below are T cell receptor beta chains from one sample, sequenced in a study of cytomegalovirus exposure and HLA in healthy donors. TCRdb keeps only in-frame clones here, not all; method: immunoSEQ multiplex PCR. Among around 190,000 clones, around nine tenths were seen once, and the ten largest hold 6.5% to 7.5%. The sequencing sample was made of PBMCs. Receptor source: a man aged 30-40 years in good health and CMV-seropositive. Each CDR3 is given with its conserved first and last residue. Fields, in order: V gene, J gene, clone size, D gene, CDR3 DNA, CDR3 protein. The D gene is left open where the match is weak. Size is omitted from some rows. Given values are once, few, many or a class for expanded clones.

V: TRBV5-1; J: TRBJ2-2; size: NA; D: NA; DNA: TGCGCCAGCAGCTTGGCTCCTGGGGCCACCGGGGAGCTGTTTTTT; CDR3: CASSLAPGATGELFF
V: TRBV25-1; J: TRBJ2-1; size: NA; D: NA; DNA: TGTGCCAGCAGTGAATATGGGGGCCTCGGGTCCTACAATGAGCAGTTCTTC; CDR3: CASSEYGGLGSYNEQFF
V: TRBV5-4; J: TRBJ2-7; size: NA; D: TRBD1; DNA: TGTGCCAGCAGCTTTGGAGGGACCACAGGGGGGATCGAGCAGTACTTC; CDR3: CASSFGGTTGGIEQYF
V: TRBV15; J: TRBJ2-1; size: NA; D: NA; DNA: TGTGCCACCAGCACGAAAGGGTCCTCCTACAATGAGCAGTTCTTC; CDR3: CATSTKGSSYNEQFF
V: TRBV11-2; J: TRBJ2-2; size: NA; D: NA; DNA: TGTGCCAGCAGAAGGGCAGGGCGGAACACCGGGGAGCTGTTTTTT; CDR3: CASRRAGRNTGELFF
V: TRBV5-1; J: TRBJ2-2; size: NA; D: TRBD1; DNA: TGCGCCAGCAGCTTGGCCGTTCAGGGGGCCGGGGAGCTGTTTTTT; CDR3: CASSLAVQGAGELFF
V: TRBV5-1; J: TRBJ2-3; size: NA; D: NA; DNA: TGCGCCAGCAGCTTCGAATTAGGGGACACTCCATGGGGCACAGATACGCAGTATTTT; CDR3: CASSFELGDTPWGTDTQYF
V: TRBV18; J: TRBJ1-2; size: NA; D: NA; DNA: TGTGCCAGCTCACCACCAATAGAGGGCTACACCTTC; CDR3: CASSPPIEGYTF
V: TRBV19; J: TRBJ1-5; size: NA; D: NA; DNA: TGTGCCAGTAGCAATGGCAATCAGCCCCAGCATTTT; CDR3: CASSNGNQPQHF
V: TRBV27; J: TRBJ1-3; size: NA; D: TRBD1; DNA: TGTGCCAGCAGTTTACCCCCCCCGGGACAGAGTGCAAACACCATATATTTT; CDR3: CASSLPPPGQSANTIYF
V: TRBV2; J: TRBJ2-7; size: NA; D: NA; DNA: TGTGCCAGCAGCCGAGGATACGAGCAGTACTTC; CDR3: CASSRGYEQYF
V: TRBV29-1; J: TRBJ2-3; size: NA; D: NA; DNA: TGCAGCGTTGGGGGTGGTTGGACCGGGAGCACAGATACGCAGTATTTT; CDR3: CSVGGGWTGSTDTQYF
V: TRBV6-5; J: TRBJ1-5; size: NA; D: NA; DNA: TGTGCCAGCAGTGCATTTCAGCCCCAGCATTTT; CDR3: CASSAFQPQHF
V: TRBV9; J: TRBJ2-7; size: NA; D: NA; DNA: TGTGCCAGCAGCGGGACCCCCGGGATCGGCGAGCAGTACTTC; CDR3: CASSGTPGIGEQYF
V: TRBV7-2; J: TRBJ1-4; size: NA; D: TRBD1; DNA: TGTGCCAGCAGCCCGCAGGGGGCCGTTGCAACTAATGAAAAACTGTTTTTT; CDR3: CASSPQGAVATNEKLFF
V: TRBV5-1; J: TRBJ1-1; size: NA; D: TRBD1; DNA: TGCGCCAGCAGCTTGGCTTCGACAGGGACTGGGGGGGTCACTGAAGCTTTCTTT; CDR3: CASSLASTGTGGVTEAFF
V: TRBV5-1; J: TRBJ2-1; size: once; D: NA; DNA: TGCGCCAGCAGCTTGGGGGGGACTTTTCTGTACAATGAGCAGTTCTTC; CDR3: CASSLGGTFLYNEQFF
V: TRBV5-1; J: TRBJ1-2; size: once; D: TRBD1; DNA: TGCGCCAGCAGCGCGGGACAGCCTGCTAACTATGGCTACACCTTC; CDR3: CASSAGQPANYGYTF
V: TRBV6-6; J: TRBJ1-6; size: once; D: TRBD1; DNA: TGTGCCAGCGGGGGGGACAGCAACTATAATTCACCCCTCCACTTT; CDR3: CASGGDSNYNSPLHF
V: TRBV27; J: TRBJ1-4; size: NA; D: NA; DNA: TGTGCCAGCAGTGCCGAGGGGGCAACTAATGAAAAACTGTTTTTT; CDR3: CASSAEGATNEKLFF
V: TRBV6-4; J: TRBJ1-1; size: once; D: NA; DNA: TGTGCCAGCAGGGCCCTGCCAAACACTGAAGCTTTCTTT; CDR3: CASRALPNTEAFF
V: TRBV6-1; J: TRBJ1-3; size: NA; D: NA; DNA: TGTGCCAGCAGAGCCACCTCCAACTCTGGAAACACCATATATTTT; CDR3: CASRATSNSGNTIYF
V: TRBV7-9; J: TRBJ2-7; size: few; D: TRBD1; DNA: TGTGCCAGCAGCCATGGACAGGGGGCCCACGAGCAGTACTTC; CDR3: CASSHGQGAHEQYF
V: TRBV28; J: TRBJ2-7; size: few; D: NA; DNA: TGTGCCAGCAGTTGGCGGAGGTACTACGAGCAGTACTTC; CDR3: CASSWRRYYEQYF
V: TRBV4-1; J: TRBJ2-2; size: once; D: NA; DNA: TGCGCCAGCACCCTCGGGGCGGCGAACACCGGGGAGCTGTTTTTT; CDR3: CASTLGAANTGELFF
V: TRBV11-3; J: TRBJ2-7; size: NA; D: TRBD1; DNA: TGTGCCAGCAGCGACAGACAGGGGTACTACGAGCAGTACTTC; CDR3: CASSDRQGYYEQYF
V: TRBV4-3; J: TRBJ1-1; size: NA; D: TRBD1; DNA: TGCGCCAGCAGCCAAGAGACAGGGGGCGCAGGGAACACTGAAGCTTTCTTT; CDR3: CASSQETGGAGNTEAFF
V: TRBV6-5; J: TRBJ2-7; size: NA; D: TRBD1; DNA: TGTGCCAGCAGTTCCGCCGGGACAGGGACCTACGAGCAGTACTTC; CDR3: CASSSAGTGTYEQYF
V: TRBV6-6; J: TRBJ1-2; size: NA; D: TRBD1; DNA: TGTGCCAGCAAAACGGGGGCAGGGGGGCATGGCTACACCTTC; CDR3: CASKTGAGGHGYTF
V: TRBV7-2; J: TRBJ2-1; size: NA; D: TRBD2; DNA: TGTGCCAGCAGCTTCAGGCTAGCGGGTTACAATGAGCAGTTCTTC; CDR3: CASSFRLAGYNEQFF
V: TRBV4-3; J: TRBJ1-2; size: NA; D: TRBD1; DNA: TGCGCCAGCAGCCAACAATTAGGACAGGGGGCGAATGGCTACACCTTC; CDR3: CASSQQLGQGANGYTF
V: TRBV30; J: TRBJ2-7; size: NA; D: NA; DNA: TGTGCCTGGAAACCCCAGGGAGACTACGAGCAGTACTTC; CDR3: CAWKPQGDYEQYF
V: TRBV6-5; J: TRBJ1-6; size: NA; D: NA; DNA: TGTGCCAGCAGTACAGGGAGTAATTCACCCCTCCACTTT; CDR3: CASSTGSNSPLHF
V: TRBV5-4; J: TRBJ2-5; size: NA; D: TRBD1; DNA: TGTGCCAGCAGCAGGACAGGGGGAGAGACCCAGTACTTC; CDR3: CASSRTGGETQYF
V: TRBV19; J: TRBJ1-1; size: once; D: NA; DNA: TGTGCCAGCCGGGGAGGGAGTGGGAACACTGAAGCTTTCTTT; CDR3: CASRGGSGNTEAFF
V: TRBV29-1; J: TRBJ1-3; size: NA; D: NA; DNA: TGCAGCGTTGAAGATCCTGACTCTGGAAACACCATATATTTT; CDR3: CSVEDPDSGNTIYF
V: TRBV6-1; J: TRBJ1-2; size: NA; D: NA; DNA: TGTGCCAGCAGTGAAGCAGGGGCGCAGGCTTGGGGCTACACCTTC; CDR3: CASSEAGAQAWGYTF
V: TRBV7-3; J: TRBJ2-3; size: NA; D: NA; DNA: TGTGCCAGCAGGGGGTACACAGATACGCAGTATTTT; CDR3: CASRGYTDTQYF
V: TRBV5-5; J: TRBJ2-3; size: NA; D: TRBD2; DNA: TGTGCCAGCAGCTTCGCGACTAGCGGCACGGATACGCAGTATTTT; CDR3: CASSFATSGTDTQYF
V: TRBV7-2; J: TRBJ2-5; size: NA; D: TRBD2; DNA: TGTGCCAGCAGCTTTGTGGGAGCGGGGGGGCCTAATAAGGAGACCCAGTACTTC; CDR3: CASSFVGAGGPNKETQYF
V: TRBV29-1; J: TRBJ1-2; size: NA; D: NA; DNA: TGCAGCGTTATGACTCGAGGAAGGAACTATGGCTACACCTTC; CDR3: CSVMTRGRNYGYTF
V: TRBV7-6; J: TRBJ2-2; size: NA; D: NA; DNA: TGTGCCAGCAGCTTATTACCAGACGCGAACACCGGGGAGCTGTTTTTT; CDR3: CASSLLPDANTGELFF
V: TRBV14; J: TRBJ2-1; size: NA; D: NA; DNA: TGTGCCAGCAGCCAAGAGGCTGTCCGGAATGAGCAGTTCTTC; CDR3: CASSQEAVRNEQFF
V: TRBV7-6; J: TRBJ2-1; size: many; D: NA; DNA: TGTGCCAGCAGCTTAGAAGGGGATGAGCAGTTCTTC; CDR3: CASSLEGDEQFF
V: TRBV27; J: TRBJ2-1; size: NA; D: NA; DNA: TGTGCCAGCAGTTTTAGGGTTAGCTCCTACAATGAGCAGTTCTTC; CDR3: CASSFRVSSYNEQFF
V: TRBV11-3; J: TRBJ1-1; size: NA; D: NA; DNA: TGTGCCAGCAGCTTAGGCCGAAATACTGAAGCTTTCTTT; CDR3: CASSLGRNTEAFF
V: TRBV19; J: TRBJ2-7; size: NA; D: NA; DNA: TGTGCCAGTAGACGAGATACAGGCCCCGGGGGCTACGAGCAGTACTTC; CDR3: CASRRDTGPGGYEQYF
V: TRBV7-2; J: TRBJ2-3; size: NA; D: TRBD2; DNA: TGTGCCAGCAGCTTTGGTGCGGGGGGCGCAGATACGCAGTATTTT; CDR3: CASSFGAGGADTQYF
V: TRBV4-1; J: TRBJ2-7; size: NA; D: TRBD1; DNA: TGCGCCAGCAGCCAACCTGGGACAGCCTACGAGCAGTACTTC; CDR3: CASSQPGTAYEQYF
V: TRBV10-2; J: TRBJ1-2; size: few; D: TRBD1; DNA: TGCGCCAGCAGAATTACAGGGGGCGACTATGGCTACACCTTC; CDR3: CASRITGGDYGYTF
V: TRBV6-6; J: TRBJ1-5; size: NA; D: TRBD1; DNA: TGTGCCAGCAGATTGACAGGGGTGGTTAATCAGCCCCAGCATTTT; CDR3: CASRLTGVVNQPQHF
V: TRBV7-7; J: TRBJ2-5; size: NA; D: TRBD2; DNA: TGTGCTAGCAGTCCTAGCGGGGAGACCCAGTACTTC; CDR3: CASSPSGETQYF
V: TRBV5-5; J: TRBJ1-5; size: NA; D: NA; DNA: TGTGCCAGCAGCTTGGGTGTGGGAGGGGAACAGCCCCAGCATTTT; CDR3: CASSLGVGGEQPQHF
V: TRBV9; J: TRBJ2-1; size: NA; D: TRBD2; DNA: TGTGCCAGCAGCGTTAGCGGGGGCCTCCCCAATGAGCAGTTCTTC; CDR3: CASSVSGGLPNEQFF
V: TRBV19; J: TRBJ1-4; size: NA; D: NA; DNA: TGTGCCAGTAGTTCTATGGACACGTATGAAAAACTGTTTTTT; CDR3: CASSSMDTYEKLFF